These 28 T cell receptor beta chains were all obtained from the same sample, sequenced in a study of shared clonotypes between healthy human individuals. Sequencing used immunoSEQ multiplex PCR; TCRdb keeps in-frame clones, though not all of them. Among around 1,000,000 clones listed, 70% to 80% were seen once. The specimen was memory CD4+ T cells from PBMCs. Subset here: CD45RA-negative fraction. Every receptor here comes from a man between 18 and 29 years old in good health. Some clones in this sample may be carry-over from other donors' samples.

J is TRBJ2-4 and V is TRBV18; D is ambiguous. This CDR3 contains 14 residues. Trimming removed 3 bases from V and 5 bases from J, with 11 bases in between. Germline assignment: CDR1 KGHSH and CDR2 LQKENI. CDR3 sequence reads: CASSPTASQNIQYF. CDR3 in DNA: TGTGCCAGCTCACCCACCGCCAGCCAAAACATTCAGTACTTC.

The chain links TRBV5-1 to TRBJ2-7, with 7 bases aligning to TRBD1. Losses at the gene ends were 4 bases for V and 2 bases for J; bases not matched to a gene: 6. Germline CDR1 is SGHRS and CDR2 is YFSETQ. The CDR3 runs 14 residues. This chain's CDR3 is CASSLGQITYEQYF. CDR3 bases: TGCGCCAGCAGCCTGGGACAGATTACCTACGAGCAGTACTTC.

This chain joins TRBV4-3 and TRBJ1-2, with 7 positions matching TRBD1. J was trimmed by 3 bases and V by 4 bases; bases with no gene match: 2. Germline V gene lookup returns CDR1 LGHNA and CDR2 YSLEER. CDR3 length: 13 residues. CDR3 sequence reads: CASSRDRDYGYTF. CDR3 sequence (DNA): TGCGCCAGCAGCCGCGACAGGGACTATGGCTACACCTTC.

On this clone: Distinct nucleotide sequences in the sample also encode this CDR3. V usage is TRBV7-3 and J usage is TRBJ2-3; possible D gene TRBD1, 6 bases. The germline V gene encodes CDR1 SGHTA and CDR2 FQGTGA. This CDR3 comprises 13 residues. V lost 4 bases, J lost 4 bases, and 9 bases lay in between. CDR3 residues: CASSSTGPDTQYF. CDR3 bases: TGTGCCAGCAGCTCAACAGGGCCAGATACGCAGTATTTT.

A single count supports this clone. This chain connects TRBV28 to TRBJ2-3; the D gene is possibly TRBD2 (6 bases). This CDR3 is built from 16 residues. Looked up from germline, CDR1 is MDHEN and CDR2 is SYDVKM. Between the trimmed V and J ends, which lost 5 bases and 4 bases, there was a span of 19 bases. The CDR3 here is CASSRGGAAGPDTQYF. The CDR3 nucleotides read TGTGCCAGCAGTAGGGGCGGGGCGGCGGGGCCAGATACGCAGTATTTT.

The chain couples TRBV6-1 to TRBJ2-3; 10 bases match TRBD1. Germline-derived CDR1 and CDR2 are MNHNS and SASEGT. Trimming cost V 7 bases and J 2 bases; bases outside gene matches: 3. This CDR3 contains 14 residues. The CDR3 DNA is TGTGCCAGCACCGGGACAGGGGTCACAGATACGCAGTATTTT. This translates into CASTGTGVTDTQYF.

This clone was detected once. The rearrangement joins TRBV18 to TRBJ2-3; 7 nucleotides agree with TRBD1. J gave up 4 bases and V 3 bases, and 4 bases lay outside the gene matches. CDR1 and CDR2 (germline): KGHSH, LQKENI. The CDR3 covers 14 residues. This CDR3 is CASSPRQGADTQYF. CDR3 bases: TGTGCCAGCTCACCGAGGCAGGGGGCAGATACGCAGTATTTT.

This sequence joins TRBV7-2 and TRBJ2-3; 9 positions agree with TRBD1. With 4 bases clipped from V and 3 bases from J, the junction kept 2 bases outside the gene matches. The CDR3 covers 14 residues. Germline CDR1 and CDR2: SGHTA and FQGNSA. The CDR3 bases are TGTGCCAGCAGCTGGGACAGGGAGACAGATACGCAGTATTTT. As protein: CASSWDRETDTQYF. The full variable domain, with the rest looked up from reference TRBV7-2 and TRBJ2-3, is GAGVSQSPSNKVTEKGKDVELRCDPISGHTALYWYRQSLGQGLEFLIYFQGNSAPDKSGLPSDRFSAERTGGSVSTLTIQRTQQEDSAVYLCASSWDRETDTQYFGPGTRLTVL.

The chain has TRBV28 and TRBJ2-7; 8 nucleotides align to TRBD2. V shed 6 bases, J shed 3 bases, and the junction held 7 bases outside the gene matches. This CDR3 spans 14 amino acids. From germline, CDR1 is MDHEN and CDR2 SYDVKM. This CDR3 is CASRAPGLVYEQYF. The DNA of the CDR3 is TGTGCCAGCAGGGCCCCGGGACTAGTCTACGAGCAGTACTTC.

The chain couples TRBV7-9 to TRBJ1-4, with D hard to call. V lost 5 bases and J 0 bases, leaving 13 bases between the germline ends. This CDR3 is built from 16 residues. Looked up from germline, CDR1 is SEHNR and CDR2 is FQNEAQ (reference sequence). This chain's CDR3 is CASSPPWQATNEKLFF. In DNA form, the CDR3 reads TGTGCCAGCAGCCCCCCGTGGCAAGCAACTAATGAAAAACTGTTTTTT.

The gene calls are TRBV7-2 and TRBJ1-1; D is ambiguous. Germline lookup yields CDR1 SGHTA and CDR2 FQGNSA. The CDR3 totals 14 residues. Trimming took off 1 base at V and 7 bases at J, with 13 bases between the two ends. CDR3: CASSLGLGIIEAFF. The CDR3 DNA reads TGTGCCAGCAGCTTAGGGTTAGGGATAATTGAAGCTTTCTTT.

The table lists this clone with many counts. The chain joins TRBV6-6 to TRBJ1-6, with D possibly TRBD1 on 6 matching bases. Deletions cut 7 bases from V and 7 bases from J, with 8 bases between. Germline V lookup: CDR1 MNHNY, CDR2 SVGAGI (reference sequence). The CDR3 is 12 amino acids. This CDR3 is CASTGQNSPLHF. The CDR3 DNA reads as TGTGCCAGCACCGGACAGAATTCACCCCTCCACTTT.

This chain joins TRBV11-1 and TRBJ2-7, with 8 bases lining up with TRBD1. This CDR3 has 15 amino acids. CDR1 is SGHAT and CDR2 is FQDESV in the germline V gene (reference sequence). V lost 3 bases and J lost 6; bases outside the gene matches: 10. CDR3 loop: CASSFAYGQGSEQYF. In nucleotides, the CDR3 is TGTGCCAGCAGCTTCGCCTATGGACAGGGCAGCGAGCAGTACTTC.

The chain couples TRBV10-3 to TRBJ2-7; D is unresolved. Deletions cut 6 bases from V and 1 base from J, with 10 bases between. The germline gives CDR1 ENHRY, CDR2 SYGVKD. The CDR3 runs 13 residues. The CDR3 protein is CAIRETSSYEQYF. The DNA of the CDR3 is TGTGCCATCAGAGAGACATCTTCCTACGAGCAGTACTTC.

V is TRBV30 and J is TRBJ1-2; 7 bases line up with TRBD1. The J segment lost 7 bases and the V segment lost 1 base, leaving 3 bases of the junction unmatched. Germline V gene data show CDR1 as GTSNPN and CDR2 as SVGIG (reference sequence). The CDR3 is 12 amino acids. The CDR3 region is CAWSEGAGGYTF. In nucleotides, the CDR3 is TGTGCCTGGAGTGAGGGGGCAGGTGGCTACACCTTC.

The V call is TRBV10-3, the J call TRBJ2-5, with unresolved D. Germline-derived CDR1 and CDR2 are ENHRY and SYGVKD. CDR3 length: 14 residues. The ends were cut back, 3 bases at V and 0 bases at J, with 8 bases in the middle. The CDR3 DNA follows: TGTGCCATCAGTGATCTGGGAAACCAAGAGACCCAGTACTTC. This gives the protein CAISDLGNQETQYF.

The chain employs TRBV2 and TRBJ2-7; 7 bases fit TRBD1. The germline V gene has CDR1 SNHLY and CDR2 FYNNEI. CDR3 length: 14 amino acids. V gave up 4 bases and J gave up 4 bases; unmatched junction bases: 7. The CDR3 protein is CASSVKGAEYEQYF. In nucleotides, the CDR3 is TGTGCCAGCAGTGTCAAGGGGGCGGAATACGAGCAGTACTTC.

The genes are TRBV4-1 and TRBJ1-5; tentatively, D is TRBD1 (6 bases). Germline V gene lookup returns CDR1 MGHRA and CDR2 YSYEKL. CDR3 length: 16 residues. Trimming removed 1 base at V and 6 bases at J, with 16 bases between. The CDR3: CASSQVGGIRGQPQHF. The CDR3 region has the DNA TGCGCCAGCAGCCAAGTAGGGGGGATAAGGGGTCAGCCCCAGCATTTT.

This clone has just one count. The chain carries TRBV27 and TRBJ2-3, with D perhaps matching TRBD2 (5 bases). Germline CDR1 and CDR2: MNHEY and SMNVEV (reference sequence). The CDR3 extends over 14 amino acids. Trimming took 10 bases from V and 1 from J, leaving 15 bases between them. The CDR3 reads CATRREIGTDTQYF. The CDR3 region has the DNA TGTGCCACCAGAAGGGAGATCGGCACAGATACGCAGTATTTT.

Ten or more counts support this clone. The chain employs TRBV9 and TRBJ1-1, with D perhaps matching TRBD1 (5 bases). From germline, CDR1 is SGDLS and CDR2 YYNGEE. The CDR3 covers 15 residues. The V end lost 0 bases, the J end lost 3 bases, and 12 bases lay between the germline ends. The CDR3 here is CASSVDPQGHTEAFF. In nucleotides, the CDR3 is TGTGCCAGCAGCGTAGACCCGCAGGGACACACTGAAGCTTTCTTT.

This chain links TRBV19 with TRBJ1-1, with unresolved D. V dropped 7 bases and J dropped 5 bases, with 14 bases sitting between them. Germline V gene sequence: CDR1 LNHDA, CDR2 SQIVND (reference sequence). This CDR3 is 13 amino acids long. CDR3 bases: TGTGCCAGTACTCCCCGCCCGATTACTGAAGCTTTCTTT. Amino acid sequence: CASTPRPITEAFF. The entire variable domain, with the rest obtained from reference TRBV19 and TRBJ1-1, is as follows: DGGITQSPKYLFRKEGQNVTLSCEQNLNHDAMYWYRQDPGQGLRLIYYSQIVNDFQKGDIAEGYSVSREKKESFPLTVTSAQKNPTAFYLCASTPRPITEAFFGQGTRLTVV.

The chain links TRBV5-1 to TRBJ2-1; 8 positions agree with TRBD2. CDR3 length equals 16 residues. CDR1 SGHRS and CDR2 YFSETQ come from the germline V gene. J gave up 6 bases and V 2 bases, and 10 bases lay outside the gene matches. The CDR3 DNA reads as TGCGCCAGCAGCTTAAGAGCGGGAGTTGGTGCCAATGAGCAGTTCTTC. Translating gives CASSLRAGVGANEQFF. Full variable domain (outside the CDR3, taken from reference TRBV5-1 and TRBJ2-1): KAGVTQTPRYLIKTRGQQVTLSCSPISGHRSVSWYQQTPGQGLQFLFEYFSETQRNKGNFPGRFSGRQFSNSRSEMNVSTLELGDSALYLCASSLRAGVGANEQFFGPGTRLTVL.

Comment on this clone: Other DNA sequences in this sample translate to the same CDR3. The rearrangement uses TRBV9 and TRBJ2-5; 16 bases agree with TRBD2. J lost 2 bases, V lost 0 bases, and 1 base had no gene match. This CDR3 has 17 residues. Germline values: CDR1 SGDLS, CDR2 YYNGEE. CDR3 sequence (DNA): TGTGCCAGCAGCGTAGGGGGACTAGCGGGAGGGCAAGAGACCCAGTACTTC. This sequence encodes CASSVGGLAGGQETQYF.

The rearrangement joins TRBV9 to TRBJ2-1; 8 bases fit TRBD2. Germline CDR1 SGDLS, CDR2 YYNGEE. J gave up 16 bases and V 0 bases, and 9 bases lay outside the gene matches. The CDR3 extends over 13 amino acids. The CDR3 bases are TGTGCCAGCAGCGTAGCTGTTGGGCGGGAGGAATTCTTC. Translating it yields CASSVAVGREEFF.

This clone has a handful of counts. The chain recombines TRBV15 with TRBJ1-5; the D gene is possibly TRBD1 (6 bases). The CDR3 is 16 residues long. The germline V gene has CDR1 LNHNV and CDR2 YYDKDF (reference sequence). Trimming shortened V by 5 bases and J by 2 bases, and 16 bases separated the two germline ends. This CDR3 reads CATSGIQGSGNQPQHF. CDR3 nucleotide sequence: TGTGCCACCAGCGGAATACAGGGATCGGGCAATCAGCCCCAGCATTTT.

This clone was recorded at least ten times. In nucleotides, the CDR3 is TGCAGCGGGAGTTGGAACACTGAAGCTTTCTTT. Encoded protein: CSGSWNTEAFF. The chain recombines TRBV29-1 with TRBJ1-1; D gene ambiguous. Germline CDR1 SQVTM, CDR2 ANQGSEA. The V end lost 7 bases, the J end lost 1 base, and 7 bases lay between the germline ends. The length of the CDR3 is 11 residues.

The chain employs TRBV28 and TRBJ1-4, with 10 bases lining up with TRBD1. This CDR3 has 13 residues. Germline-derived CDR1 and CDR2 are MDHEN and SYDVKM. Trimming at V came to 8 bases and at J to 8 bases, leaving 5 bases not matched to a gene. This CDR3 reads CASGQGGEEKLFF. CDR3 nucleotides: TGTGCCAGCGGACAGGGGGGGGAAGAAAAACTGTTTTTT.

This chain uses TRBV5-1 with TRBJ2-7; 10 positions agree with TRBD1. With V trimmed by 3 bases and J by 3 bases, 12 bases remained unmatched. The CDR3 runs 17 residues. Germline CDR1 SGHRS, CDR2 YFSETQ. In nucleotides, the CDR3 is TGCGCCAGCAGCTCCCCCCCCGGGACAGGGGACTTCTACGAGCAGTACTTC. This gives the protein CASSSPPGTGDFYEQYF.